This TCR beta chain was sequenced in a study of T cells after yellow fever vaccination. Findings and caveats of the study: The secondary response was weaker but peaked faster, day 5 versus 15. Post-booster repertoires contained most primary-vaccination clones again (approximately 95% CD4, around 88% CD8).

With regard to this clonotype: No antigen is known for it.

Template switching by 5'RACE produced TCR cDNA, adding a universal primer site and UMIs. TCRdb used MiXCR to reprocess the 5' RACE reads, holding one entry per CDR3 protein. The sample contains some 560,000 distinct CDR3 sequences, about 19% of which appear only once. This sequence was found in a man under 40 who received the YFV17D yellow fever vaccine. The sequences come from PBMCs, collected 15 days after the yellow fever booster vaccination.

Here the CDR3 reads CASNGGQGLSYEQYF. The CDR3, as DNA: TGTGCCAGCAATGGGGGCCAAGGGCTGTCCTACGAGCAGTACTTC. The chain combines TRBV28 with TRBJ2-7; D is possibly TRBD1 (6 bases). Germline V gives CDR1 MDHEN, CDR2 SYDVKM. Trimming pared 7 bases from V and 1 base from J, leaving 17 bases between. The CDR3 sequence is 15 residues long. Based on the CDR3 plus reference TRBV28 and TRBJ2-7, the full variable domain is DVKVTQSSRYLVKRTGEKVFLECVQDMDHENMFWYRQDPGLGLRLIYFSYDVKMKEKGDIPEGYSVSREKKERFSLILESASTNQTSMYLCASNGGQGLSYEQYFGPGTRLTVT.